This is a list of T cell receptor beta chains from one sample in a study of cytomegalovirus exposure and HLA in healthy donors. Only in-frame clones appear in the TCRdb table, and some are missing; sequencing was by immunoSEQ multiplex PCR. The sample yields 150,000 or so clones, approximately 79% seen once. The sequenced material came from PBMCs. Receptors were obtained from a man aged 35 to 55 in good health and CMV-seropositive. The CDR3 runs from the conserved cysteine through the conserved F or W. Each record gives: clone size, CDR3 length, J gene, V gene, D gene, CDR3 protein, CDR3 DNA. The D gene is left open where the match is weak. Some rows mark clone size as missing; the rest say once, few, many or name a class of expanded clone.

NA,17,TRBJ2-3,TRBV12-5,NA,CASGPSARLPFTDTQYF,TGTGCTAGTGGTCCCTCTGCGAGACTTCCCTTCACAGATACGCAGTATTTT
once,13,TRBJ1-4,TRBV27,TRBD1,CASSRGFNEKLFF,TGTGCCAGCAGCAGGGGGTTTAATGAAAAACTGTTTTTT
NA,15,TRBJ2-3,TRBV4-3,TRBD2,CASSQGLAAMGTQYF,TGCGCCAGCAGCCAGGGACTAGCTGCGATGGGGACGCAGTATTTT
NA,17,TRBJ1-6,TRBV7-6,TRBD1,CASSLTAGTGGNSPLHF,TGTGCCAGCAGCCTCACTGCCGGGACAGGGGGTAATTCACCCCTCCACTTT
NA,15,TRBJ2-7,TRBV7-6,TRBD1,CASSLAGTGDYEQYF,TGTGCCAGCAGCTTAGCCGGGACAGGGGACTACGAGCAGTACTTC
NA,15,TRBJ2-7,TRBV19,TRBD1,CASRTGTGGEYEQYF,TGTGCCAGTAGGACCGGGACAGGGGGCGAATACGAGCAGTACTTC
NA,16,TRBJ1-2,TRBV6-5,NA,CASSYLPPTAGSGYTF,TGTGCCAGCAGTTACCTACCCCCTACGGCGGGGTCTGGCTACACCTTC
NA,17,TRBJ1-1,TRBV19,TRBD1,CASSIYPPRQGDTEAFF,TGTGCCAGTAGTATTTACCCGCCCCGGCAGGGGGACACTGAAGCTTTCTTT
NA,15,TRBJ2-1,TRBV29-1,TRBD2,CSARGGESSYNEQFF,TGCAGCGCACGGGGGGGGGAGAGCTCCTACAATGAGCAGTTCTTC
NA,15,TRBJ1-6,TRBV4-1,NA,CASSPSKGDNSPLHF,TGCGCCAGCAGCCCCTCCAAAGGGGATAATTCACCCCTCCACTTT
NA,14,TRBJ1-5,TRBV7-2,NA,CASSTRQGNQPQHF,TGTGCCAGCAGCACCCGACAGGGCAATCAGCCCCAGCATTTT
NA,17,TRBJ2-7,TRBV15,TRBD2,CATSRGGSGASSDEQYF,TGTGCCACCAGCAGAGGTGGCAGCGGGGCCTCCTCGGACGAGCAGTACTTC
NA,15,TRBJ2-1,TRBV9,TRBD2,CASSVLAGGGNEQFF,TGTGCCAGCAGCGTACTAGCGGGGGGAGGAAATGAGCAGTTCTTC
NA,15,TRBJ2-6,TRBV5-1,TRBD1,CASTGGATGANVLTF,TGCGCCAGTACAGGGGGCGCGACAGGGGCCAACGTCCTGACTTTC
NA,14,TRBJ1-2,TRBV25-1,TRBD1,CASSVLPAGGGYTF,TGTGCCAGCAGTGTTCTTCCGGCAGGGGGTGGCTACACCTTC
NA,15,TRBJ1-2,TRBV6-5,TRBD1,CASSYSGQGALGYTF,TGTGCCAGCAGTTACTCTGGACAGGGGGCGCTTGGCTACACCTTC
NA,12,TRBJ2-5,TRBV6-6,NA,CASSQDWETQYF,TGTGCCAGCAGTCAGGACTGGGAGACCCAGTACTTC
few,14,TRBJ2-7,TRBV6-5,NA,CASSTGVTNQEQYF,TGTGCCAGCAGTACCGGAGTCACCAACCAGGAGCAGTACTTC
NA,15,TRBJ2-7,TRBV6-1,TRBD1,CASREPGTVGYEQYF,TGTGCCAGCAGGGAACCCGGGACAGTGGGCTACGAGCAGTACTTC
NA,13,TRBJ2-1,TRBV9,TRBD1,CASSLTGVNEQFF,TGTGCCAGCAGCTTGACAGGGGTCAATGAGCAGTTCTTC
few,15,TRBJ1-4,TRBV9,NA,CASSGGPRGGEKLFF,TGTGCCAGCAGCGGTGGGCCGCGTGGAGGCGAAAAACTGTTTTTT
few,14,TRBJ2-6,TRBV5-4,NA,CASSFLVGANVLTF,TGTGCCAGCAGCTTTCTAGTGGGGGCCAACGTCCTGACTTTC
NA,15,TRBJ2-2,TRBV2,TRBD1,CASSSTGGRTGELFF,TGTGCCAGCAGCTCTACAGGGGGCCGCACCGGGGAGCTGTTTTTT
NA,13,TRBJ2-5,TRBV2,NA,CASSDRLAGTQYF,TGTGCCAGCAGTGATCGGCTAGCTGGGACCCAGTACTTC
NA,14,TRBJ1-4,TRBV5-4,NA,CASSLGGGLEKLFF,TGTGCCAGCAGCTTGGGTGGAGGGCTCGAAAAACTGTTTTTT